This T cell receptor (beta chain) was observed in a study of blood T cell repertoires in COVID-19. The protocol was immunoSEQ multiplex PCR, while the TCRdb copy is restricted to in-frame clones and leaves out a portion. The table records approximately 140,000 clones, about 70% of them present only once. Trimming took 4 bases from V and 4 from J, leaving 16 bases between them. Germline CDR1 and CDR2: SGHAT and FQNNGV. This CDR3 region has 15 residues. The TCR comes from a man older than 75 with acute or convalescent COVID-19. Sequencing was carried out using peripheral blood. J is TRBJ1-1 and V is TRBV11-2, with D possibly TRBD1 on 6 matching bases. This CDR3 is CASSSRKTGATEAFF. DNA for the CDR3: TGTGCCAGCAGCTCCCGGAAGACAGGAGCCACTGAAGCTTTCTTT.